The table lists the clone carrying this TCR beta chain with a few counts. The assay was immunoSEQ multiplex PCR, and TCRdb's table has in-frame clones only and misses some. The table has 50,000 or so clones, nearly 90% seen once. The data derive from a study of memory CD8 T cells in hepatitis C reinfection. On the study more broadly: After reinfection, a couple of primary-infection resolvers became chronically infected. Reinfection meant HCV RNA positivity after two negatives ≥60 days apart.

CDR3 length equals 15 residues. The V end lost 5 bases, the J end lost 0 bases, and 11 bases lay between the germline ends. Per the germline V gene, CDR1 is MNHEY and CDR2 is SMNVEV (reference sequence). Documented time point: pre-reinfection, 55 to 20 weeks before reinfection detection. The sorted cells went straight to TCR sequencing with no prior in vitro expansion. At all three reinfection time points, viable CD3+ CD8+ CD45RO- cells from a couple of donors served as controls. The receptor was derived from a man aged 18 to 30 with hepatitis C virus infection. The specimen sequenced was naive CD8+ T cells sorted from blood. This chain links TRBV27 with TRBJ2-1; possible D gene TRBD2, 6 bases. The chain's CDR3 is CASSVLGGSYNEQFF. The CDR3 DNA follows: TGTGCCAGCAGTGTCTTGGGAGGCTCCTACAATGAGCAGTTCTTC.